This TCR beta chain is drawn from a study of blood T cell repertoires in COVID-19. In the study overall: Acute-phase and convalescent COVID-19 samples originated in the United States, Italy and Spain. Nucleic acid was either cDNA or gDNA, and it came from T cells, B-cell-depleted T cells, or PBMCs.

In the authors' workflow: By means of reference gene primer amplification, nucleated cell counts were estimated. Sequenced by immunoSEQ multiplex PCR; TCRdb stores in-frame clones only, minus some. V, J and clone size derive from that table, while D and trimming were established from the DNA sequence. This sample has 75,000 to 90,000 clones, with just under 85% found just once. The sequence was obtained from a man at least 80 years old with active or convalescent COVID-19. The source material was peripheral blood.

CDR3 sequence: CASTLGAGSLSYEQYV. CDR3 in DNA: TGTGCCAGCACCCTAGGGGCGGGGTCCCTCTCCTACGAGCAGTACGTC. The chain combines TRBV6-6 with TRBJ2-7; possibly TRBD2 for D (6 bases). This CDR3 contains 16 residues. V was trimmed by 7 bases and J by 0 bases, leaving 19 bases between them. The germline V gene encodes CDR1 MNHNY and CDR2 SVGAGI (reference sequence).